The entry that follows covers one TCR beta chain sequence. These data are taken from a study of shared clonotypes between healthy human individuals. The protocol was immunoSEQ multiplex PCR, while the TCRdb copy is restricted to in-frame clones and leaves out a portion. The table records 1,500,000 or so clones, 96% of them present only once. The germline CDR1 and CDR2 sequences are SGDLS and YYNGEE. The J segment lost 12 bases and the V segment lost 0 bases, leaving 4 bases of the junction unmatched. The CDR3 runs to 14 residues. The TCR originated in a young man in good health. Sequencing was carried out using naive CD4+ T cells sorted from blood. Indicated subset: CD45RA+ positively selected. The chain employs TRBV9 and TRBJ2-2; TRBD1 matches 11 bases. Here the CDR3 reads CASSVAPDRGQLFF. CDR3 DNA sequence: TGTGCCAGCAGCGTAGCTCCGGACAGGGGGCAGCTGTTTTTT.